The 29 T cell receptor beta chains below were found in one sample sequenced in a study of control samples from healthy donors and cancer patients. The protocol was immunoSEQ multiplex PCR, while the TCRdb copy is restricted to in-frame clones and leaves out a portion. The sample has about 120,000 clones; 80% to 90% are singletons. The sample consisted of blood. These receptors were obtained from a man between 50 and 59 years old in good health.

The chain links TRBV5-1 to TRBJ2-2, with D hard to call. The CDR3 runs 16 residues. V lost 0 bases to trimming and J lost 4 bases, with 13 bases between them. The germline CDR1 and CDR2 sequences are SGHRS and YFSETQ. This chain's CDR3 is CASSLAGRSGTGELFF. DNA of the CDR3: TGCGCCAGCAGCTTGGCGGGCCGTAGTGGCACCGGGGAGCTGTTTTTT.

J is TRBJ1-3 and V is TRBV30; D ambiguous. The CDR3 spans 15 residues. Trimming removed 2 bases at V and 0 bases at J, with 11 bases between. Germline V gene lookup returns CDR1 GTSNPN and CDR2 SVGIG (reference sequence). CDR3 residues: CAWSPQLSSGNTIYF. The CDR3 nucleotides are TGTGCCTGGAGTCCGCAACTGAGCTCTGGAAACACCATATATTTT.

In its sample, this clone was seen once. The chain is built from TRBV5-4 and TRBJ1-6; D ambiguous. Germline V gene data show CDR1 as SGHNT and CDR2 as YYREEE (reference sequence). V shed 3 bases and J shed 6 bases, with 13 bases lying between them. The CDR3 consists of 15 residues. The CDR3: CASSSNGGFNSPLHF. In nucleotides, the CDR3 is TGTGCCAGCAGCTCAAACGGCGGTTTTAATTCACCCCTCCACTTT. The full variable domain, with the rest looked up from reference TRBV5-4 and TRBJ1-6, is ETGVTQSPTHLIKTRGQQVTLRCSSQSGHNTVSWYQQALGQGPQFIFQYYREEENGRGNFPPRFSGLQFPNYSSELNVNALELDDSALYLCASSSNGGFNSPLHFGNGTRLTVT.

The CDR3 loop is CASSREGSSTDTQYF. In DNA, the CDR3 is TGTGCCAGCAGCAGAGAGGGGTCTAGCACAGATACGCAGTATTTT. The J gene is TRBJ2-3, the V gene TRBV7-8; D may match TRBD1 or TRBD2 (5 bases each). CDR3 length: 15 residues. Trimming shortened V by 5 bases and J by 0 bases, and 12 bases separated the two germline ends. CDR1 and CDR2 from the germline V gene are SGHVS and FQNEAQ.

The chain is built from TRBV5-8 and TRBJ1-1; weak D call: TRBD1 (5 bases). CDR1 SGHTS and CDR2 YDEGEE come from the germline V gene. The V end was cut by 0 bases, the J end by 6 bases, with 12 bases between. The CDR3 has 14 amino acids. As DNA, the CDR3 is TGTGCCAGCAGCTTGGGGCCAGGGAGGGCTGAAGCTTTCTTT. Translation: CASSLGPGRAEAFF.

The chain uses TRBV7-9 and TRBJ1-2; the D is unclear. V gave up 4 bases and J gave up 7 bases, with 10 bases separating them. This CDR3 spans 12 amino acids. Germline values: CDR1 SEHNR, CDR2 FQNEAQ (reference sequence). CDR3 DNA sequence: TGTGCCAGCAGCTCACAACTTTTTGGCTACACCTTC. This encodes CASSSQLFGYTF.

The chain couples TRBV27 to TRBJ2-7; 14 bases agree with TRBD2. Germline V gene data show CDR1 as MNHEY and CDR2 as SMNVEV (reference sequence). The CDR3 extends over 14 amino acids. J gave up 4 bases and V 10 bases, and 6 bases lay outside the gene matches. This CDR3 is CATRLAGGRYEQYF. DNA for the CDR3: TGTGCCACCAGACTAGCGGGGGGGCGGTACGAGCAGTACTTC.

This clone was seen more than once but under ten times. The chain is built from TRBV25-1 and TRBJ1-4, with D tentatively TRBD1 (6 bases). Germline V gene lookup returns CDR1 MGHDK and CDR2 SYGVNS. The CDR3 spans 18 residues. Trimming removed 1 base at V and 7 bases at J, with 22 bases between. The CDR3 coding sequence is TGTGCCAGCAGTGAATTTTGGGCGTCGGCAGGGGAGGGTGAAAAACTGTTTTTT. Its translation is CASSEFWASAGEGEKLFF. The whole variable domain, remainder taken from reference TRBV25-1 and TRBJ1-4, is EADIYQTPRYLVIGTGKKITLECSQTMGHDKMYWYQQDPGMELHLIHYSYGVNSTEKGDLSSESTVSRIRTEHFPLTLESARPSHTSQYLCASSEFWASAGEGEKLFFGSGTQLSVL.

As DNA, the CDR3 is TGTGCCAGCAGCTTGGCAACTAGCACAGATACGCAGTATTTT. Translated: CASSLATSTDTQYF. The rearrangement uses TRBV5-4 and TRBJ2-3; D not resolved. V lost 0 bases and J 0 bases, leaving 5 bases between the germline ends. The CDR3 runs 14 residues. In germline, CDR1 is SGHNT, CDR2 YYREEE (reference sequence).

CDR3 sequence (DNA): TGCGCCAGCAGCTTGGAGACAGGGCGGGACGAGCAGTACTTC. This gives the protein CASSLETGRDEQYF. The chain has TRBV5-1 and TRBJ2-7, with 7 bases lining up with TRBD1. V lost 0 bases, J lost 5 bases, and 5 bases stayed unmatched. The CDR3 is made up of 14 amino acids. Germline values: CDR1 SGHRS, CDR2 YFSETQ.

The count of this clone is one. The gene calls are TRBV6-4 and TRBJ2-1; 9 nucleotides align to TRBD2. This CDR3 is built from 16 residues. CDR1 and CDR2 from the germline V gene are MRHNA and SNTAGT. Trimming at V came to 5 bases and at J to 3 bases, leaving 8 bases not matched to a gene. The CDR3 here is CASSRLAGTYYNEQFF. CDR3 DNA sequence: TGTGCCAGCAGTCGGCTAGCGGGGACCTACTACAATGAGCAGTTCTTC.

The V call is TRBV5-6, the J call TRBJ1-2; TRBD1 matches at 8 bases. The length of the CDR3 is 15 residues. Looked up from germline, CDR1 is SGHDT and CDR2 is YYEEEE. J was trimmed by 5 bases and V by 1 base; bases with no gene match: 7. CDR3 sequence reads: CASSLTGQGGYGYTF. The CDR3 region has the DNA TGTGCCAGCAGCTTGACAGGACAGGGCGGGTATGGCTACACCTTC.

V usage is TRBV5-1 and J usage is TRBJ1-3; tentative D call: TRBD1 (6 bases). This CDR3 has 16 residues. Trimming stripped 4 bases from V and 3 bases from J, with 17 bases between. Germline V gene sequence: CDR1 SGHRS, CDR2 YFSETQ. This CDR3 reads CASSTGQLAGGNTIYF. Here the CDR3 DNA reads TGCGCCAGCAGCACCGGACAGTTAGCAGGTGGAAACACCATATATTTT.

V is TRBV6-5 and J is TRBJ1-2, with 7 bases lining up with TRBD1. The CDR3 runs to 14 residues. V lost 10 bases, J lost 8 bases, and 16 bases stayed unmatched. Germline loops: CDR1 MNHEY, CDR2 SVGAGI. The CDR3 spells CATTTGRSARGYTF. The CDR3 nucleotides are TGTGCCACGACGACAGGGAGATCGGCGCGGGGCTACACCTTC.

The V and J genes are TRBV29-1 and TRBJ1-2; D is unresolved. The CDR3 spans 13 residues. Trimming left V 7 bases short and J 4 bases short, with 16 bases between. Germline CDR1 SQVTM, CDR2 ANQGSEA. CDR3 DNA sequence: TGCAGCGCCTCCGCCGGGGTGGGCTATGGCTACACCTTC. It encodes CSASAGVGYGYTF.

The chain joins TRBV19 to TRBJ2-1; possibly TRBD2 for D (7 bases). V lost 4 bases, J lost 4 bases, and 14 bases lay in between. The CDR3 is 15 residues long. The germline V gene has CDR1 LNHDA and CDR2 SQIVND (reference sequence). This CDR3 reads CASSTGGGPYNEQFF. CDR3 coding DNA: TGTGCCAGTAGTACCGGCGGGGGCCCTTACAATGAGCAGTTCTTC.

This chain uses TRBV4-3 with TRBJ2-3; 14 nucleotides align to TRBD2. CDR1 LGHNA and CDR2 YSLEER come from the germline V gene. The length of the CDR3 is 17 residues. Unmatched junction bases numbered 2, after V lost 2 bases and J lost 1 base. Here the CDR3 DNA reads TGCGCCAGCAGCCAATGGACTAGCGGGGGGCGCACAGATACGCAGTATTTT. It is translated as CASSQWTSGGRTDTQYF.

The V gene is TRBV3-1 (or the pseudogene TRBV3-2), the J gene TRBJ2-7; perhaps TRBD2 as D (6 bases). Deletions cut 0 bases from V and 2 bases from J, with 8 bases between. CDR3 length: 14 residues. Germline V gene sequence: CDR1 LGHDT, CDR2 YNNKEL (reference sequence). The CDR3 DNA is TGTGCCAGCAGCCAAGACGGGGGTCCCTACGAGCAGTACTTC. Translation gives CASSQDGGPYEQYF.

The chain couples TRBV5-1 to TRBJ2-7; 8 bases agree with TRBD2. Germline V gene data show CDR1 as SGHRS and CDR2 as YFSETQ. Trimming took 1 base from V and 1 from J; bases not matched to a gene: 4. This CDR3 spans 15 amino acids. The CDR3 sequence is CASSLSGGRSYEQYF. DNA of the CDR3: TGCGCCAGCAGCTTGTCGGGGGGGAGGTCCTACGAGCAGTACTTC.

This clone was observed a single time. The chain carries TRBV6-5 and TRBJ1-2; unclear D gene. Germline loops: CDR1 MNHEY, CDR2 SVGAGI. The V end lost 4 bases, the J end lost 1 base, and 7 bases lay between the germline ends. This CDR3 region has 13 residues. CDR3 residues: CASSFDNNYGYTF. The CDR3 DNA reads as TGTGCCAGCAGTTTTGACAATAACTATGGCTACACCTTC.

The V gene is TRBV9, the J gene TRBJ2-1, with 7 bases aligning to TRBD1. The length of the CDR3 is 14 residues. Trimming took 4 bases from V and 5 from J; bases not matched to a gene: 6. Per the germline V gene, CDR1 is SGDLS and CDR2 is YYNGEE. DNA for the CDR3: TGTGCCAGCAGCCCACGGGACAGAAACAATGAGCAGTTCTTC. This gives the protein CASSPRDRNNEQFF.

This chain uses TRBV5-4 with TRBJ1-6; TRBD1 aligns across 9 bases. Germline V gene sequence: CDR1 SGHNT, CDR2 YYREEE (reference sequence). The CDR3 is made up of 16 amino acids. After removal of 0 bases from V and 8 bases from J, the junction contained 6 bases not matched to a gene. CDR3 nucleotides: TGTGCCAGCAGCTTGGCCCCGGACAGGGGAGATTCACCCCTCCACTTT. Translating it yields CASSLAPDRGDSPLHF. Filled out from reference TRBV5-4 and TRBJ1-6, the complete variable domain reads ETGVTQSPTHLIKTRGQQVTLRCSSQSGHNTVSWYQQALGQGPQFIFQYYREEENGRGNFPPRFSGLQFPNYSSELNVNALELDDSALYLCASSLAPDRGDSPLHFGNGTRLTVT.

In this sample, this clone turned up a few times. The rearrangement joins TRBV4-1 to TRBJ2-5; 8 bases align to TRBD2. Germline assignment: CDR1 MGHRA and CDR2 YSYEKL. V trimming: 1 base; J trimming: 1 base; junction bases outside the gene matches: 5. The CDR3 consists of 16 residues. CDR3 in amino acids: CASSQAASGFQETQYF. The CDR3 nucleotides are TGCGCCAGCAGCCAAGCGGCTAGCGGGTTCCAAGAGACCCAGTACTTC.

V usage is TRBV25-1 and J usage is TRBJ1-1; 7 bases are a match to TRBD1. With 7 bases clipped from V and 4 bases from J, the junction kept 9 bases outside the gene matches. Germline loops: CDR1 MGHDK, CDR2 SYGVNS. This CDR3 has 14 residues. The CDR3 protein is CASTQTGSFTEAFF. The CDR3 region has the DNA TGTGCCAGCACCCAGACAGGGTCGTTCACTGAAGCTTTCTTT.

The CDR3, as DNA: TGTGCCAGCAGTGAAGCACCTTCCAGGGCAAATGGCTACACCTTC. Translated, it gives CASSEAPSRANGYTF. This chain links TRBV2 with TRBJ1-2; D may be TRBD1 (5 bases). The CDR3 extends over 15 amino acids. In germline, CDR1 is SNHLY, CDR2 FYNNEI. With 0 bases removed from V and 6 bases from J, the gap between germline ends came to 14 bases.

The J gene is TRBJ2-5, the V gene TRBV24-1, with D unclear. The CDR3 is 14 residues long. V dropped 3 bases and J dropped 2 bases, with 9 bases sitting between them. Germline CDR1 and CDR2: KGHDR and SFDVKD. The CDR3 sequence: CATSDRQLQETQYF. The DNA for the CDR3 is TGTGCCACCAGTGATCGCCAGTTACAAGAGACCCAGTACTTC.

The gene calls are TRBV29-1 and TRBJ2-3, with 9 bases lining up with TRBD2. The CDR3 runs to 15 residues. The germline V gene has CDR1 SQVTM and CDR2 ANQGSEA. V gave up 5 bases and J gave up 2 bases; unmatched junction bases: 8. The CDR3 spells CSVPGTSSFTDTQYF. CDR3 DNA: TGCAGCGTTCCCGGGACTAGCTCATTCACAGATACGCAGTATTTT.

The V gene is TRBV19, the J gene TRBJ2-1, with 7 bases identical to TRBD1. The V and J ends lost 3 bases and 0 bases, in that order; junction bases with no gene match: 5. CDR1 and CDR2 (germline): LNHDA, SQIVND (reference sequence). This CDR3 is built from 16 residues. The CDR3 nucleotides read TGTGCCAGTAGTATCATAGGGGGCTACTCCTACAATGAGCAGTTCTTC. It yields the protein CASSIIGGYSYNEQFF.

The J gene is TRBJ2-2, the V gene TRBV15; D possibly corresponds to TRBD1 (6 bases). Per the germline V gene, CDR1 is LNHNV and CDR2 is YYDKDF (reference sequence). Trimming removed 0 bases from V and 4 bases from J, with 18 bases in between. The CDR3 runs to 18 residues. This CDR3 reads CATSRDSGAFRFTGELFF. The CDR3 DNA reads TGTGCCACCAGCAGAGATTCAGGGGCGTTTCGATTCACCGGGGAGCTGTTTTTT.